Below are 14 T cell receptor beta chains sequenced from a single sample in a study of T cell responses to AZD1222 COVID-19 vaccine (dated by TCRdb to the early 2020s). Library preparation was by the immunoSEQ multiplex PCR assay. This immuneACCESS table, as held by TCRdb, lists in-frame sequences with V and J called but not all clones. Of the missing ones, under half trace to an unresolved V gene in checked studies; the others have no known cause. The sample table records around 130,000 clones; 80% to 95% of these occur just once. In total, the top ten clones hold around 3.1% of the sample. The meaning of the sample's time point label: baseline before first vaccination. Sequencing used peripheral blood, obtained on day 0 of AZD1222 vaccination. Receptor source: an adult in good health.

This sequence joins TRBV6-5 and TRBJ1-1, with 7 bases matching TRBD1. The V gene end was trimmed by 4 bases and the J gene end by 8 bases; junction bases not matched to a gene: 4. CDR1 and CDR2 (germline): MNHEY, SVGAGI. This CDR3 region has 12 residues. CDR3 DNA: TGTGCCAGCAGTTGGGACAGAAAAGAAGCTTTCTTT. Protein: CASSWDRKEAFF.

The rearrangement uses TRBV27 and TRBJ1-1; D possibly corresponds to TRBD1 (6 bases). The CDR3 totals 14 residues. Germline CDR1 is MNHEY and CDR2 is SMNVEV (reference sequence). V was shortened by 2 bases and J by 4 bases, with 11 bases between the two germline ends. CDR3 region: CASSLLQGPTEAFF. As DNA, the CDR3 is TGTGCCAGCAGTTTACTCCAGGGGCCCACTGAAGCTTTCTTT.

Only one count was recorded for this clone. The chain joins TRBV28 to TRBJ1-2; D gene ambiguous. The V end lost 3 bases, the J end lost 3 bases, and 14 bases lay between the germline ends. This CDR3 is built from 15 residues. Germline V gene sequence: CDR1 MDHEN, CDR2 SYDVKM. The CDR3 sequence is CASSLLFVGHYGYTF. The DNA of the CDR3 is TGTGCCAGCAGTTTGTTGTTCGTCGGACACTATGGCTACACCTTC.

This chain links TRBV30 with TRBJ2-2, with 10 bases that match TRBD2. The CDR3 contains 13 residues. The germline CDR1 and CDR2 sequences are GTSNPN and SVGIG (reference sequence). The CDR3 coding sequence is TGTGCTTGTAGCGGGAGGCCGGGAGGGGAGCTGTTTTTT. This translates into CACSGRPGGELFF.

This chain joins TRBV28 and TRBJ1-6; 9 bases agree with TRBD1. V lost 9 bases, J lost 8 bases, and 8 bases stayed unmatched. The CDR3 runs to 14 residues. Germline loops: CDR1 MDHEN, CDR2 SYDVKM. The DNA of the CDR3 is TGTGCCAGTCTTGGGACAGGGCAATATTCACCCCTCCACTTT. This translates into CASLGTGQYSPLHF.

The rearrangement links TRBV4-1 to TRBJ1-1; no clear D. Germline assignment: CDR1 MGHRA and CDR2 YSYEKL. This CDR3 is 14 amino acids long. Trimming stripped 3 bases from V and 1 base from J, with 9 bases between. The CDR3 spells CASSQVTTNTEAFF. The CDR3 DNA sequence: TGCGCCAGCAGCCAGGTTACAACGAACACTGAAGCTTTCTTT.

The rearrangement joins TRBV5-1 to TRBJ1-4, with D uncertain. There are 18 residues in the CDR3. Germline V gene sequence: CDR1 SGHRS, CDR2 YFSETQ. V lost 0 bases, J lost 5 bases, and 20 bases lay in between. CDR3 coding DNA: TGCGCCAGCAGCTTGGGGGGTTGGGAGGCAAGGCCGAATGAAAAACTGTTTTTT. Translation gives CASSLGGWEARPNEKLFF.

This chain uses TRBV6-1 with TRBJ1-5; TRBD1 is a possible D gene (6 bases). V was clipped by 3 bases and J by 6 bases, with 18 bases between them. The CDR3 covers 16 residues. Germline assignment: CDR1 MNHNS and CDR2 SASEGT. The CDR3 nucleotides read TGTGCCAGCAGTGAGCGGAGGTGGGGGGCCGGTCAGCCCCAGCATTTT. Its protein is CASSERRWGAGQPQHF.

The chain joins TRBV29-1 to TRBJ1-2; D gene uncertain. The V and J ends lost 3 bases and 4 bases respectively, with 12 bases between them. Germline CDR1 is SQVTM and CDR2 is ANQGSEA. The CDR3 contains 13 residues. CDR3 protein: CSVDVERTYGYTF. The CDR3 DNA sequence: TGCAGCGTTGACGTCGAGAGAACCTATGGCTACACCTTC.

This clone has more than one count but fewer than ten. The V call is TRBV7-9, the J call TRBJ2-7; D is uncertain. V lost 4 bases, J lost 7 bases, and 5 bases lay in between. This CDR3 is 10 amino acids long. Germline V gives CDR1 SEHNR, CDR2 FQNEAQ (reference sequence). CDR3 nucleotides: TGTGCCAGCAGCTCTGGTGAGCAGTACTTC. Its translation is CASSSGEQYF.

The chain is built from TRBV29-1 and TRBJ1-1; D call uncertain. V was cut by 7 bases and J by 7 bases, with 19 bases left in between. Germline CDR1 reads SQVTM; CDR2 reads ANQGSEA. This CDR3 spans 13 amino acids. Here the CDR3 DNA reads TGCAGCGCCCTTAGGGATGGGGTCCTTGAAGCTTTCTTT. It translates to CSALRDGVLEAFF.

This chain links TRBV5-1 with TRBJ2-1; 8 nucleotides align to TRBD1. The V segment lost 4 bases and the J segment 8 bases; nucleotides outside the gene matches: 8. The CDR3 contains 14 residues. Germline loops: CDR1 SGHRS, CDR2 YFSETQ. The chain's CDR3 is CASSDPQGGYEQFF. The CDR3 DNA follows: TGCGCCAGCAGCGACCCACAGGGGGGCTATGAGCAGTTCTTC.

The chain links TRBV19 to TRBJ1-1; 9 nucleotides agree with TRBD1. This CDR3 comprises 15 residues. V lost 7 bases to trimming and J lost 6 bases; unmatched junction nucleotides: 12. The germline V gene encodes CDR1 LNHDA and CDR2 SQIVND (reference sequence). The CDR3 DNA sequence: TGTGCCAGTATAACAGGGGGCGCTTATTTAGCTGAAGCTTTCTTT. This encodes CASITGGAYLAEAFF.

This sequence joins TRBV7-8 and TRBJ1-6; D gene ambiguous. With 8 bases removed from V and 4 bases from J, the gap between germline ends came to 9 bases. CDR1 and CDR2 (germline): SGHVS, FQNEAQ. The CDR3 consists of 13 residues. CDR3 bases: TGTGCCAGCGGAGTGGGATATAATTCACCCCTCCACTTT. Translated: CASGVGYNSPLHF.